This T cell receptor beta chain was sequenced for a study of OX40 agonist ivuxolimab in advanced cancers. Germline CDR1 is ENHRY and CDR2 is SYGVKD. V was trimmed by 2 bases and J by 1 base, leaving 14 bases between them. The CDR3 sequence is 16 residues long. Assay used: immunoSEQ multiplex PCR; TCRdb lists only in-frame clones, some missing. The sample shows tens of thousands of clones, about 91% of them seen only once. Only one count was recorded for this clone. The chain has TRBV10-3 and TRBJ2-5; the D is unclear. The specimen comprised CD4+ or CD8+ T cells sorted from blood, sampled in a trial of the OX40 agonist ivuxolimab. The sequence was collected from an adult with an advanced solid tumor such as melanoma, head and neck, liver or kidney cancer. DNA of the CDR3: TGTGCCATCAGTGAGAGGGCTCCGGCTATCCAAGAGACCCAGTACTTC. Its protein product is CAISERAPAIQETQYF.